This T cell receptor beta chain derives from a study of Graves' ophthalmopathy and Graves' hyperthyroidism. Overall study context: At initial diagnosis, peripheral blood was obtained, and this preceded any treatment.

RNA transcripts were the template, and TCR beta CDR3 regions were amplified from them. Second-round multiplex PCR followed a first-round RT-PCR using HTBI primers. TCRdb processed the multiplex PCR reads anew with MiXCR; each CDR3 protein has one entry. The table lists 600,000 to 700,000 distinct CDR3 sequences, about 38% of them singletons. In its sample, this clonotype was seen a few times. Germline-derived CDR1 and CDR2 are SQVTM and ANQGSEA. CDR3 length: 16 amino acids. Trimming took off 4 bases at V and 8 bases at J, with 26 bases between the two ends. The chain joins TRBV29-1 to TRBJ1-2; tentatively, D is TRBD1 (6 bases). The source is an adult man with Graves' ophthalmopathy. Sequenced: peripheral blood. CDR3 DNA sequence: TGCAGCGTTGCCCCGGGAGGGGGGGCCTCTCTATTAGGCTACACCTTC. It encodes CSVAPGGGASLLGYTF.